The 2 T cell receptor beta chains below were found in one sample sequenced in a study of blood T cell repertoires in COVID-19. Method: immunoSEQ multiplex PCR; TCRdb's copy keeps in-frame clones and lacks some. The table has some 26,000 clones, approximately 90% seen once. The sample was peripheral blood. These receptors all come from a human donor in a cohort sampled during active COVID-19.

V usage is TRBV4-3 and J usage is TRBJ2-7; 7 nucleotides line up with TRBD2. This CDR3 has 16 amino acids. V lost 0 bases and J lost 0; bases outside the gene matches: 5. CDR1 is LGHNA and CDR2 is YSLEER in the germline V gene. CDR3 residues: CASSQDQREGSYEQYF. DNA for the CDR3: TGCGCCAGCAGCCAAGATCAAAGGGAGGGCTCCTACGAGCAGTACTTC.

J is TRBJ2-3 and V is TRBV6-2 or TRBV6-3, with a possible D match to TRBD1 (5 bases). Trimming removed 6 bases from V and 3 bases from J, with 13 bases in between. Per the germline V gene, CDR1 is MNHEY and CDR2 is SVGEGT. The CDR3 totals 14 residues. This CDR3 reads CASSKAGSTDTQYF. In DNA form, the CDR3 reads TGTGCCAGCAGCAAGGCAGGGTCGACAGATACGCAGTATTTT.